This T cell receptor beta chain is drawn from a study of technical replicates of blood from a few donors. Germline CDR1 is MDHEN and CDR2 is SYDVKM. CDR3 length equals 16 residues. Trimming shortened V by 4 bases and J by 5 bases, and 18 bases separated the two germline ends. Profiling relied on immunoSEQ multiplex PCR, and the TCRdb table lists in-frame clones only, not all of them. This table holds more than 65,000 clones, approximately 96% found once. Material for sequencing was T cells isolated from PBMCs. The sequence came from a human donor in good health. The rearrangement links TRBV28 to TRBJ2-1; D is perhaps TRBD2 (5 bases). This CDR3 is CASSSLRVAKNNEQFF. In DNA form, the CDR3 reads TGTGCCAGCAGTTCCCTCAGAGTAGCGAAAAACAATGAGCAGTTCTTC.